The clone carrying this T cell receptor beta chain came up a few times. Its antigen is unidentified. The data belong to a study of T-cell reconstitution after alpha-beta-depleted transplantation in children. Findings and caveats of the study: There were reportedly several hundred expanded graft clones from which alpha-beta T cells came about two months after transplant. The origin of high day-60 TCRbeta diversity in some patients lay in surviving recipient T cells and thymic progenitors. T-cell counts and diversity were attributed mostly to newly produced T cells one year after transplant.

Unique molecular identifiers were used in preparing the TCRbeta library. MiXCR, applied by TCRdb to the PCR reads, yields one record per CDR3 protein. The data show 500,000 to 750,000 distinct CDR3 sequences, with 25% to 30% seen just once and around a third held by the top ten. The ends were cut back, 4 bases at V and 2 bases at J, with 9 bases in the middle. CDR3 length equals 13 residues. Germline V gives CDR1 SGDLS, CDR2 YYNGEE. This chain joins TRBV9 and TRBJ2-5, with D hard to call. The origin of this receptor is a boy in the first two years of life with Wiskott-Aldrich syndrome, due to receive a stem cell transplant. This specimen consisted of PBMCs, obtained before TCRalphabeta/CD19-depleted stem cell transplant. As DNA, the CDR3 is TGTGCCAGCAGCAGAGGTACACAAGAGACCCAGTACTTC. Its translation is CASSRGTQETQYF.